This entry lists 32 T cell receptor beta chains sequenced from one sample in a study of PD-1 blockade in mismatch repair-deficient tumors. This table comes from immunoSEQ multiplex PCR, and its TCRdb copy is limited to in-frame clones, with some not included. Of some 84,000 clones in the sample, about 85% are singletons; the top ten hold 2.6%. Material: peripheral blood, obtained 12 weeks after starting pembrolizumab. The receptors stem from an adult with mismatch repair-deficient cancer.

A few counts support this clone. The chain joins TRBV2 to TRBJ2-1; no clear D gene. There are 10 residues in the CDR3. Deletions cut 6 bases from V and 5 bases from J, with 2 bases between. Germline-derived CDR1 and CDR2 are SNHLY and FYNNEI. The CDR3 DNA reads TGTGCCAGCAGGGACAATGAGCAGTTCTTC. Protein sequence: CASRDNEQFF.

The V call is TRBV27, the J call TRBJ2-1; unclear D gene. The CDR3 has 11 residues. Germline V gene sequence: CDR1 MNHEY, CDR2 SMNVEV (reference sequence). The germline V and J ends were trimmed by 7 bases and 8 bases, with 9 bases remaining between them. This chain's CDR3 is CASNTIHEQFF. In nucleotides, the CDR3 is TGTGCCAGCAATACAATCCATGAGCAGTTCTTC.

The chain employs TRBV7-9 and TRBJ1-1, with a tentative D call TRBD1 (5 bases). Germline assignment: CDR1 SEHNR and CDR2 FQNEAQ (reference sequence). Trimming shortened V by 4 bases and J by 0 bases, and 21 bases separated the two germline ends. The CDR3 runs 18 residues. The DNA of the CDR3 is TGTGCCAGCAGCTCCGGAGGGAGCGGGGCGGGAATGAACACTGAAGCTTTCTTT. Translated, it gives CASSSGGSGAGMNTEAFF.

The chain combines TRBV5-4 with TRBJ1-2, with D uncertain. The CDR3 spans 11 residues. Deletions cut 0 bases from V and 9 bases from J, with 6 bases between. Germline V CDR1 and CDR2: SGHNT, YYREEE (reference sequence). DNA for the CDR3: TGTGCCAGCAGCTTGGACGGTCGCTACACCTTC. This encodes CASSLDGRYTF.

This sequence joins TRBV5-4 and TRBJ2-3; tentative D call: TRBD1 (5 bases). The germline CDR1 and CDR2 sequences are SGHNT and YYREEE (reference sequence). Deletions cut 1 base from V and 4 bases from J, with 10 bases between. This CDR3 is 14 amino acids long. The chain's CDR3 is CASSLQGVADTQYF. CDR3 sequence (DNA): TGTGCCAGCAGCTTGCAGGGCGTGGCAGATACGCAGTATTTT.

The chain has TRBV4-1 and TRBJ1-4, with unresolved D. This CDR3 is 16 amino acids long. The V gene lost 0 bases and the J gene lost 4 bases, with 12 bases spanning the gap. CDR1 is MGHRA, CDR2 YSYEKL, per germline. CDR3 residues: CASSQDPQGYNEKLFF. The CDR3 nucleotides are TGCGCCAGCAGCCAAGATCCTCAAGGGTATAATGAAAAACTGTTTTTT.

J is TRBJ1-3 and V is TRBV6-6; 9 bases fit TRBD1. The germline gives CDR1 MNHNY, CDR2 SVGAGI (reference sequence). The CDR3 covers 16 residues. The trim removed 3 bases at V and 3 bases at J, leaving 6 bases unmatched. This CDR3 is CASSYIRDRVGNTIYF. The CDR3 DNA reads TGTGCCAGCAGTTATATCCGGGACAGGGTTGGAAACACCATATATTTT.

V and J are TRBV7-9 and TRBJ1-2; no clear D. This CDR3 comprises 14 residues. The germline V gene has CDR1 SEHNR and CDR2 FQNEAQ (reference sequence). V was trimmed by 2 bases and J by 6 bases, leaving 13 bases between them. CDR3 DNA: TGTGCCAGCAGCTTAAGGGCAGGAATCCATGGCTACACCTTC. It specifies CASSLRAGIHGYTF.

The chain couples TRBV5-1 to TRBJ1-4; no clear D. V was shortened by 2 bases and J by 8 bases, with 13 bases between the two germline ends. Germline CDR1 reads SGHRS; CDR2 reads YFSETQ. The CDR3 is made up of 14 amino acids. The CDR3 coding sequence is TGCGCCAGCAGCTTCAGTGGAACACAAGAAAAACTGTTTTTT. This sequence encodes CASSFSGTQEKLFF.

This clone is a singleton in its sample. The CDR3 coding sequence is TGTGCCAGCAGCTCCGTTTGGGCCAGGCCGTTGGGAGCTTTCTTT. The encoded protein is CASSSVWARPLGAFF. V and J are TRBV7-9 and TRBJ1-1; D is uncertain. V dropped 4 bases and J dropped 10 bases, with 22 bases sitting between them. This CDR3 contains 15 residues. Per germline, CDR1 SEHNR and CDR2 FQNEAQ (reference sequence). The variable domain in full, completed from reference TRBV7-9 and TRBJ1-1, reads DTGVSQNPRHKITKRGQNVTFRCDPISEHNRLYWYRQTLGQGPEFLTYFQNEAQLEKSRLLSDRFSAERPKGSFSTLEIQRTEQGDSAMYLCASSSVWARPLGAFFGQGTRLTVV.

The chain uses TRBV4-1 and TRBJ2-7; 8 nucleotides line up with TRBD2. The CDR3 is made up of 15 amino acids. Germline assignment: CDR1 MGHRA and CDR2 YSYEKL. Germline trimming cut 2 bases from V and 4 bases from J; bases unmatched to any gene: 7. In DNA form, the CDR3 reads TGCGCCAGCAGCCAAATTCGGGAGGGCCGGTACGAGCAGTACTTC. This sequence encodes CASSQIREGRYEQYF.

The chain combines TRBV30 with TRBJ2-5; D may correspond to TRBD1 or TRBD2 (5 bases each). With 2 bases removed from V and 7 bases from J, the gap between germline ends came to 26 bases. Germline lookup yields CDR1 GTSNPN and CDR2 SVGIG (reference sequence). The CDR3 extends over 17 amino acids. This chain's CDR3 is CAWSPPRDAGRRGTQYF. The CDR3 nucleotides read TGTGCCTGGAGTCCCCCCCGGGACGCCGGTCGTCGCGGGACCCAGTACTTC. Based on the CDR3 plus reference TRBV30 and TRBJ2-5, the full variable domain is SQTIHQWPATLVQPVGSPLSLECTVEGTSNPNLYWYRQAAGRGLQLLFYSVGIGQISSEVPQNLSASRPQDRQFILSSKKLLLSDSGFYLCAWSPPRDAGRRGTQYFGPGTRLLVL.

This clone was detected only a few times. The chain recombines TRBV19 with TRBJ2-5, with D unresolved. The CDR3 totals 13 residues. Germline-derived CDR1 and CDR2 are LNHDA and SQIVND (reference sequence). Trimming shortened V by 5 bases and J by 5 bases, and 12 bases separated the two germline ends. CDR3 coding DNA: TGTGCCAGTAGTCCACTGGGAAGGGAGACCCAGTACTTC. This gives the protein CASSPLGRETQYF.

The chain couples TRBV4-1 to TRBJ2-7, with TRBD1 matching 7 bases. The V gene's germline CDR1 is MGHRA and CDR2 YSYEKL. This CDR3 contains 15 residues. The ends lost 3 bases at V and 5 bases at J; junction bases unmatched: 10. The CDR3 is CASSQDRQGGNEQYF. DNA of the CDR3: TGCGCCAGCAGCCAGGATAGACAGGGCGGTAACGAGCAGTACTTC.

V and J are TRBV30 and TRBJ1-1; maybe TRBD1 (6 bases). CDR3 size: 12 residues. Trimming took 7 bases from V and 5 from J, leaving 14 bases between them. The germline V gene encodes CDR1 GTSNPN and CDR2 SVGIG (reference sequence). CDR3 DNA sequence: TGTGCCTCGGTGAGGGGGGGAACTGAAGCTTTCTTT. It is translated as CASVRGGTEAFF.

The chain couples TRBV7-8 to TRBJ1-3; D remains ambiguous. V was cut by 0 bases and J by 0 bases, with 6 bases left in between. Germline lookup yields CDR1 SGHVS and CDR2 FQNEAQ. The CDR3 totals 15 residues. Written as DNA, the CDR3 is TGTGCCAGCAGCTTAGCGGTCAGCTCTGGAAACACCATATATTTT. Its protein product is CASSLAVSSGNTIYF.

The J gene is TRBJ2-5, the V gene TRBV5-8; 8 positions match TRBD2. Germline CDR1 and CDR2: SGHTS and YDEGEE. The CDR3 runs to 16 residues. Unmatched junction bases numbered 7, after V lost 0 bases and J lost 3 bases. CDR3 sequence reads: CASSLAGLAGKETQYF. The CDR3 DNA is TGTGCCAGCAGCTTGGCCGGGCTAGCGGGCAAAGAGACCCAGTACTTC.

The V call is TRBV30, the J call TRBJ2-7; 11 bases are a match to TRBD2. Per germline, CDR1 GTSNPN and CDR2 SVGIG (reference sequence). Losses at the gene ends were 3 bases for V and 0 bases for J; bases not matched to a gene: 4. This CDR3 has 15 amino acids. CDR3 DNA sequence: TGTGCCTGGAGCCCCGGACTAGCGGGCTCCTACGAGCAGTACTTC. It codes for CAWSPGLAGSYEQYF. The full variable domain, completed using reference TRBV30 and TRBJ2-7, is SQTIHQWPATLVQPVGSPLSLECTVEGTSNPNLYWYRQAAGRGLQLLFYSVGIGQISSEVPQNLSASRPQDRQFILSSKKLLLSDSGFYLCAWSPGLAGSYEQYFGPGTRLTVT.

CDR3 in amino acids: CASSSRRGALETQYF. For the CDR3, the DNA is TGTGCCAGCTCATCGCGGCGGGGGGCTTTGGAGACCCAGTACTTC. This chain joins TRBV18 and TRBJ2-5; 8 bases map to TRBD2. J gave up 5 bases and V 5 bases, and 10 bases lay outside the gene matches. The CDR3 is 15 residues long. Germline CDR1 is KGHSH and CDR2 is LQKENI.

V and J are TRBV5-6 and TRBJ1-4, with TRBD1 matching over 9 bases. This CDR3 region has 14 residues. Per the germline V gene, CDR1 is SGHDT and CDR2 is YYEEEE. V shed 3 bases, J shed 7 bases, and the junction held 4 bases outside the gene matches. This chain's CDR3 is CASSSRTGAEKLFF. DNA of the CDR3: TGTGCCAGCAGCTCTCGGACAGGGGCTGAAAAACTGTTTTTT.

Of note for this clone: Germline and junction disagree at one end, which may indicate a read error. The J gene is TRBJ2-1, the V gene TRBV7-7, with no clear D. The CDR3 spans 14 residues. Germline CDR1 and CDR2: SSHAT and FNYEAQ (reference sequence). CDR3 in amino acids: CASSPSSSYNEQFF. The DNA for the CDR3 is TGTGCTAGCAGCCCCTCTAGCTCCTACAATGAGCAGTTCTTC.

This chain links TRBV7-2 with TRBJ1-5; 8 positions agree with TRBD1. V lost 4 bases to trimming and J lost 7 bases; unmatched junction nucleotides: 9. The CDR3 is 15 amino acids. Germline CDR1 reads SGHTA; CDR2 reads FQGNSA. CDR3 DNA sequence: TGTGCCAGCAGCTCCCACCAGGGGGCGGGACAGCCCCAGCATTTT. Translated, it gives CASSSHQGAGQPQHF.

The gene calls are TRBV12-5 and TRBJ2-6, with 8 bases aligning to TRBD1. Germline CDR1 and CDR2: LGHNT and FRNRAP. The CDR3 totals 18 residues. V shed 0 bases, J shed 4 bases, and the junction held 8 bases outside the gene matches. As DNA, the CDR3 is TGTGCTAGTGGTTTGGTATTAGGACAGGGAAGGGGGGCCAACGTCCTGACTTTC. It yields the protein CASGLVLGQGRGANVLTF.

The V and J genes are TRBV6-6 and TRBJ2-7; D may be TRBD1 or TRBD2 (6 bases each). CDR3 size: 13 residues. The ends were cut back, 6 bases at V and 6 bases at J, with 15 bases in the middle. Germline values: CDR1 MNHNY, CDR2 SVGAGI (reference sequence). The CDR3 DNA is TGTGCCAGCAGCCCTTGGAAGGGGGGCGAGCAGTACTTC. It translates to CASSPWKGGEQYF.

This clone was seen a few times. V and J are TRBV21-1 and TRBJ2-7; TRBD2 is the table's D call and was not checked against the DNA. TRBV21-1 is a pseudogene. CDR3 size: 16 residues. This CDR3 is CASSQTPFFLYYEQYF. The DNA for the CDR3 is TGTGCCAGCAGCCAAACTCCCTTTTTCCTGTACTACGAGCAGTACTTC.

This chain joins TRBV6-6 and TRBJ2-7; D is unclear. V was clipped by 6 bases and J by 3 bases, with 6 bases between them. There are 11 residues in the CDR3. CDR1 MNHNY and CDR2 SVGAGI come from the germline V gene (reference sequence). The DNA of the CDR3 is TGTGCCAGCAGCCCCTACTACGAGCAGTACTTC. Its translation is CASSPYYEQYF.

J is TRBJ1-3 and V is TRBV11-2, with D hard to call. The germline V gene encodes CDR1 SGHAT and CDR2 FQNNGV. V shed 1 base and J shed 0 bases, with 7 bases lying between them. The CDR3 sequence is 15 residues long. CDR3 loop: CASSLGRLSGNTIYF. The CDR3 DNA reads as TGTGCCAGCAGCTTAGGCAGACTCTCTGGAAACACCATATATTTT.

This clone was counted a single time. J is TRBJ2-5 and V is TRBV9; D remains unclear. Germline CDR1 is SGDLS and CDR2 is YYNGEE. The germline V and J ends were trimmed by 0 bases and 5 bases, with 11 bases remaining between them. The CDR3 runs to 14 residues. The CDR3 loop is CASSVEENRETQYF. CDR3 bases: TGTGCCAGCAGCGTAGAGGAGAATCGGGAGACCCAGTACTTC. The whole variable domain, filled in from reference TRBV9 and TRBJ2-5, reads DSGVTQTPKHLITATGQRVTLRCSPRSGDLSVYWYQQSLDQGLQFLIQYYNGEERAKGNILERFSAQQFPDLHSELNLSSLELGDSALYFCASSVEENRETQYFGPGTRLLVL.

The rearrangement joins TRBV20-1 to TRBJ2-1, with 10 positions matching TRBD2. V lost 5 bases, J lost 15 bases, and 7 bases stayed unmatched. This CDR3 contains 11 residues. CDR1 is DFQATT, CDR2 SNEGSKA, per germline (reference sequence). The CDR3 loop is CSAEREGARFF. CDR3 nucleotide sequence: TGCAGTGCTGAGCGGGAGGGCGCAAGGTTCTTC.

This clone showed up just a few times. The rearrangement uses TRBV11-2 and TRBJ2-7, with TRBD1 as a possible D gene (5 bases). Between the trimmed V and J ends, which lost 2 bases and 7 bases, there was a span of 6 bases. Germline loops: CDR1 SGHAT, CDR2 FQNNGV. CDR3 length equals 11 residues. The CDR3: CASSLQGEQYF. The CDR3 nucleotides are TGTGCCAGCAGCTTACAGGGTGAGCAGTACTTC.

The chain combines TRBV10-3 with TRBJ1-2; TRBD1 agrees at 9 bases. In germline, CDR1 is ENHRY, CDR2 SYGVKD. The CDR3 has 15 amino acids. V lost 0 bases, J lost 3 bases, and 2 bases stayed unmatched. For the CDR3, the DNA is TGTGCCATCAGTGAGTCGACAGGGGGGTACTATGGCTACACCTTC. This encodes CAISESTGGYYGYTF.

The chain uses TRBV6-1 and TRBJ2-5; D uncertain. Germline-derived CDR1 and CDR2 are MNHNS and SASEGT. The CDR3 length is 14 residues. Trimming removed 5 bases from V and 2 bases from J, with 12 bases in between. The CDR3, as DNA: TGTGCCAGCAGTTTCCAGGCAGGTCAAGAGACCCAGTACTTC. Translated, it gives CASSFQAGQETQYF.